This TCR beta chain originates from a study of identical twins. V was trimmed by 1 base and J by 7 bases, leaving 2 bases between them. This CDR3 is built from 11 residues. Germline V gene sequence: CDR1 SGHAT, CDR2 FQNNGV. Notes on this clonotype: Its specificity is not known.

One entry per CDR3 protein, called by TCRdb with MiXCR from the 5' RACE reads. This table has hundreds of thousands of distinct CDR3 sequences, approximately 9% appearing once. Overall study findings and caveats: Possibly, invariant MAIT and iNKT cells partly confounded zero-insertion analyses. Low generation-probability sequences were in excess among twin-shared out-of-frame alpha sequences.

This chain joins TRBV11-2 and TRBJ2-4; D unclear. This clonotype was sampled from a woman aged 18-35 years in good health. Specimen: memory (CD45RO+) T cells sorted from blood. In DNA, the CDR3 is TGTGCCAGCAGCTTAGTGAACATTCAGTACTTC. This codes for CASSLVNIQYF.